The present T cell receptor (beta chain) was sequenced within a study of T cells in Graves' hyperthyroidism and ophthalmopathy. Worth noting for this clonotype: Its target is unknown.

It was RNA transcripts that yielded the amplified TCR beta CDR3 regions. Researchers ran a first-round RT-PCR on the TCR CDR3 using the HTBI primer set. TCRdb itself ran the multiplex PCR reads through MiXCR, one entry per CDR3 protein. The sample gives a few hundred thousand distinct CDR3 sequences, about 18% of which show up once; approximately 49% is in the top ten. The CDR3 extends over 14 amino acids. V shed 3 bases and J 6 bases; nucleotides not matched to a gene: 7. Germline V lookup: CDR1 MNHEY, CDR2 SVGEGT. The study, taken as a whole, reports: Before onset, by a median of around 6.1 months, the model predicted ophthalmopathy.

The sequence was collected from a woman between 50 and 59 years old with Graves' hyperthyroidism. V gene TRBV6-2 or TRBV6-3 combines with J gene TRBJ1-1; 7 positions match TRBD1. Sequenced: blood. DNA for the CDR3: TGTGCCAGCAGTTATGGGACAGAGGGTGCTGAAGCTTTCTTT. Translating gives CASSYGTEGAEAFF.